Shown below are 28 T cell receptor beta chains from a single sample sequenced in a study of blood T cells in healthy people across ages. It was with a sample-barcoded 5' primer and a J-beta primer mix that a second PCR of roughly 7 to 12 cycles was run. TCRdb used MiXCR to reprocess the 5' RACE reads, holding one entry per CDR3 protein. The sample yields under 950,000 distinct CDR3 sequences, 22% seen once. The sample consisted of blood. All receptors come from a man aged 70-80 years in good health.

V usage is TRBV10-3 and J usage is TRBJ2-2; D assignment may be TRBD1 or TRBD2 (5 bases each). Germline V CDR1 and CDR2: ENHRY, SYGVKD. The V and J ends lost 0 bases and 7 bases respectively, with 9 bases between them. The CDR3 extends over 14 amino acids. The CDR3 loop is CAISESSGHGELFF. The CDR3, as DNA: TGTGCCATCAGTGAGTCCTCGGGGCACGGGGAGCTGTTTTTT.

The chain employs TRBV18 and TRBJ2-5; D perhaps matches TRBD2 (5 bases). This CDR3 contains 15 residues. Per germline, CDR1 KGHSH and CDR2 LQKENI. V lost 2 bases to trimming and J lost 1 base, with 11 bases between them. CDR3 loop: CASSPRRNPQETQYF. CDR3 in DNA: TGTGCCAGCTCACCAAGGAGGAATCCCCAAGAGACCCAGTACTTC.

In its sample, this clonotype was seen a few times. CDR3 residues: CSVEGRGDEQFF. The CDR3 region has the DNA TGCAGCGTTGAGGGTAGGGGCGATGAGCAGTTCTTC. V usage is TRBV29-1 and J usage is TRBJ2-1, with a weak D call TRBD1 (5 bases). V was trimmed by 3 bases and J by 8 bases, leaving 11 bases between them. There are 12 residues in the CDR3. Per germline, CDR1 SQVTM and CDR2 ANQGSEA.

As to this clonotype: At one of its ends the junction is not consistent with the germline gene, which may arise from a read error. This chain joins TRBV5-6 and TRBJ2-6; perhaps TRBD2 as D (6 bases). Germline V gene lookup returns CDR1 SGHDT and CDR2 YYEEEE. The CDR3 is made up of 17 amino acids. The CDR3 sequence: CASSLERGFSGANALTF. The CDR3 nucleotides read TGTGCCAGCAGCTTGGAACGGGGGTTCTCTGGGGCCAACGCCCTGACTTTC.

This clonotype was observed a few times. The CDR3 DNA is TGTGCCAGCAGAACGGGGCTGGGAGAGACCCAGTACTTC. It encodes CASRTGLGETQYF. The chain has TRBV3-1 and TRBJ2-5; the D call may be TRBD1 or TRBD2 (5 bases each). The germline gives CDR1 LGHDT, CDR2 YNNKEL (reference sequence). V was shortened by 6 bases and J by 4 bases, with 12 bases between the two germline ends. This CDR3 has 13 residues.

The chain joins TRBV24-1 to TRBJ2-2; D gene ambiguous. Germline V CDR1 and CDR2: KGHDR, SFDVKD. This CDR3 region has 16 residues. V lost 1 base to trimming and J lost 4 bases, with 12 bases between them. For the CDR3, the DNA is TGTGCCACCAGTGATTTAAACTCCTTCTCCACCGGGGAGCTGTTTTTT. Translation: CATSDLNSFSTGELFF.

This clonotype occurred a few times. V and J are TRBV7-9 and TRBJ1-2; no clear D. The length of the CDR3 is 12 residues. V was clipped by 5 bases and J by 0 bases, with 4 bases between them. Germline V gives CDR1 SEHNR, CDR2 FQNEAQ (reference sequence). CDR3 residues: CASSTANYGYTF. DNA for the CDR3: TGTGCCAGCAGCACCGCTAACTATGGCTACACCTTC.

The gene calls are TRBV7-2 and TRBJ2-3; D tentatively fits TRBD1 or TRBD2 (6 bases each). The V and J ends lost 1 base and 3 bases respectively, with 11 bases between them. Germline V lookup: CDR1 SGHTA, CDR2 FQGNSA. CDR3 size: 15 residues. The CDR3 DNA reads TGTGCCAGCAGCTTAGTACGGGGGCAAACAGATACGCAGTATTTT. This encodes CASSLVRGQTDTQYF.

This clonotype came up a few times. The V gene is TRBV29-1, the J gene TRBJ2-3; unclear D gene. Trimming cost V 3 bases and J 5 bases, with 9 bases left between them. CDR3 length: 12 residues. CDR1 is SQVTM, CDR2 ANQGSEA, per germline. The CDR3: CSVERSRDTQYF. The DNA for the CDR3 is TGCAGCGTTGAGCGGTCCCGAGATACGCAGTATTTT.

This clonotype came up a few times. The gene calls are TRBV5-1 and TRBJ2-1, with 12 bases matching TRBD1. Trimming removed 5 bases from V and 7 bases from J; junction bases left unmatched: 7. Germline V gives CDR1 SGHRS, CDR2 YFSETQ. This CDR3 is 15 amino acids long. The CDR3 DNA sequence: TGCGCCAGCAGTGAGGGACAGGGGGCTTGGAATGAGCAGTTCTTC. It translates to CASSEGQGAWNEQFF.

This clonotype was detected a few times. J is TRBJ1-3 and V is TRBV7-6, with D unresolved. Trimming removed 2 bases at V and 2 bases at J, with 10 bases between. The CDR3 length is 15 residues. The germline CDR1 and CDR2 sequences are SGHVS and FNYEAQ. The CDR3 bases are TGTGCCAGCAGCTTACCCCCGGGAACTGGAAACACCATATATTTT. Translation gives CASSLPPGTGNTIYF.

The rearrangement joins TRBV12-3 or TRBV12-4 to TRBJ1-4; weak D call: TRBD1 (5 bases). Trimming cost V 6 bases and J 8 bases, with 16 bases left between them. This CDR3 comprises 14 residues. CDR3 in DNA: TGTGCCAGCAGCGTCCTGGGGGGAAGAGAAAAACTGTTTTTT. Translating it yields CASSVLGGREKLFF.

The rearrangement uses TRBV20-1 and TRBJ2-5, with TRBD1 matching 8 bases. The CDR3 is 16 residues long. Germline V gene sequence: CDR1 DFQATT, CDR2 SNEGSKA (reference sequence). V was pared by 3 bases and J by 2 bases, with 11 bases of the junction left unmatched. Here the CDR3 DNA reads TGCAGTGCTAGGCGACGACAGGGGACCTCTCAAGAGACCCAGTACTTC. Translation: CSARRRQGTSQETQYF.

The rearrangement uses TRBV11-2 and TRBJ2-6; D is uncertain. CDR1 SGHAT and CDR2 FQNNGV come from the germline V gene. The CDR3 loop spans 12 amino acids. V shed 3 bases and J shed 6 bases, with 3 bases lying between them. CDR3 coding DNA: TGTGCCAGCAGCTTCCAGGCCAACGTCCTGACTTTC. It translates to CASSFQANVLTF.

This clonotype was counted a few times. The chain is built from TRBV29-1 and TRBJ1-1; D might be TRBD1 (6 bases). The CDR3 is 13 amino acids. Trimming removed 7 bases at V and 5 bases at J, with 17 bases between. Germline V gene lookup returns CDR1 SQVTM and CDR2 ANQGSEA. The CDR3 DNA is TGCAGCGCCAAGGGCGGCAGGGGTACTGAAGCTTTCTTT. It is translated as CSAKGGRGTEAFF.

The V gene is TRBV12-3 or TRBV12-4, the J gene TRBJ1-2; 9 positions agree with TRBD1. This CDR3 contains 15 residues. After removal of 2 bases from V and 2 bases from J, the junction contained 3 bases not matched to a gene. This CDR3 is CASSLWDRVNYGYTF. The CDR3 DNA reads as TGTGCCAGCAGTTTATGGGACAGGGTAAACTATGGCTACACCTTC.

This clonotype showed up many times. The rearrangement links TRBV20-1 to TRBJ1-4; 7 bases line up with TRBD1. V shed 6 bases, J shed 5 bases, and the junction held 9 bases outside the gene matches. This CDR3 region has 14 residues. Germline V CDR1 and CDR2: DFQATT, SNEGSKA (reference sequence). CDR3 sequence reads: CSATSPGQNEKLFF. In nucleotides, the CDR3 is TGCAGTGCAACATCACCGGGACAGAATGAAAAACTGTTTTTT.

This clonotype was counted between two and nine times. The chain employs TRBV20-1 and TRBJ2-4; D is uncertain. From germline, CDR1 is DFQATT and CDR2 SNEGSKA (reference sequence). V lost 6 bases to trimming and J lost 0 bases, with 12 bases between them. The CDR3 length is 14 residues. The CDR3 DNA reads as TGCAGTGCCCCGGAAGATCTAGCCAAAAACATTCAGTACTTC. Protein: CSAPEDLAKNIQYF.

The V gene is TRBV29-1, the J gene TRBJ2-5; D is perhaps TRBD2 (5 bases). The CDR3 contains 13 residues. CDR1 is SQVTM and CDR2 is ANQGSEA in the germline V gene. V was clipped by 7 bases and J by 4 bases, with 16 bases between them. CDR3 in amino acids: CSARGATVETQYF. The CDR3 DNA reads TGCAGCGCCCGGGGAGCGACCGTAGAGACCCAGTACTTC.

In DNA form, the CDR3 reads TGCGCCAGCAGTGGCGATCCAACTAATGAAAAACTGTTTTTT. It encodes CASSGDPTNEKLFF. This sequence joins TRBV5-1 and TRBJ1-4; D is undetermined. Germline CDR1 reads SGHRS; CDR2 reads YFSETQ. V shed 5 bases and J shed 0 bases, with 8 bases lying between them. This CDR3 is 14 amino acids long.

This clonotype was observed once. Sequence at one end of the junction differs from germline and may be a read error. The chain has TRBV20-1 and TRBJ1-2; D possibly corresponds to TRBD1 (5 bases). The CDR3 has 14 amino acids. Germline assignment: CDR1 DFQATT and CDR2 SNEGSKA (reference sequence). The CDR3 bases are TGCAGTGCTAGGGCCCTTGATGGGGACTATGACTACACCTTC. This sequence encodes CSARALDGDYDYTF.

The V call is TRBV28, the J call TRBJ2-7; 10 bases match TRBD1. Trimming took 1 base from V and 3 from J; bases not matched to a gene: 12. The length of the CDR3 is 18 residues. Germline CDR1 and CDR2: MDHEN and SYDVKM. CDR3 protein: CASSLSTGGGSWDYEQYF. The CDR3 DNA reads TGTGCCAGCAGTTTATCGACAGGGGGCGGATCCTGGGACTACGAGCAGTACTTC.

The table lists this clonotype with a few counts. The chain recombines TRBV13 with TRBJ2-1; 10 bases fit TRBD2. Germline CDR1 reads PRHDT; CDR2 reads FYEKMQ (reference sequence). Trimming cost V 2 bases and J 5 bases; bases outside gene matches: 12. The CDR3 covers 18 residues. In nucleotides, the CDR3 is TGTGCCAGCAGCTTATCTCGTTTCCGGACTAGCGGAAACAATGAGCAGTTCTTC. This codes for CASSLSRFRTSGNNEQFF.

The sample holds a few counts of this clonotype. The chain uses TRBV11-2 and TRBJ1-4; TRBD1 aligns across 10 bases. Germline assignment: CDR1 SGHAT and CDR2 FQNNGV. Unmatched junction bases numbered 11, after V lost 5 bases and J lost 11 bases. The CDR3 is made up of 15 amino acids. Here the CDR3 DNA reads TGTGCCAGCAGCCCTCGAGACAGGGGGCCGGCGAAACTGTTTTTT. The encoded protein is CASSPRDRGPAKLFF.

This clonotype appeared many times. This chain links TRBV7-9 with TRBJ1-1; tentatively, D is TRBD1 (6 bases). Germline V gene sequence: CDR1 SEHNR, CDR2 FQNEAQ (reference sequence). Between the trimmed V and J ends, which lost 4 bases and 3 bases, there was a span of 9 bases. CDR3 length equals 13 residues. CDR3 nucleotide sequence: TGTGCCAGCAGCTCGGCAGGGGACACTGAAGCTTTCTTT. Protein product: CASSSAGDTEAFF.

This rearrangement joins TRBV4-1 to TRBJ1-2; D is ambiguous. V gave up 1 base and J gave up 2 bases, with 8 bases separating them. CDR1 is MGHRA and CDR2 is YSYEKL in the germline V gene. The CDR3 totals 14 residues. CDR3 nucleotide sequence: TGCGCCAGCAGCCAAGCGGCAAACAACTATGGCTACACCTTC. Translated, it gives CASSQAANNYGYTF.

This chain uses TRBV5-1 with TRBJ2-7; TRBD1 or TRBD2 may be the D gene (5 bases each). This CDR3 has 15 residues. Trimming took off 0 bases at V and 0 bases at J, with 10 bases between the two ends. The germline CDR1 and CDR2 sequences are SGHRS and YFSETQ. The CDR3 loop is CASSLARDVSYEQYF. The CDR3 DNA reads TGCGCCAGCAGCTTGGCTCGGGACGTCTCCTACGAGCAGTACTTC.

This sequence joins TRBV20-1 and TRBJ1-3; D uncertain. This CDR3 region has 14 residues. The germline gives CDR1 DFQATT, CDR2 SNEGSKA (reference sequence). V shed 3 bases and J shed 2 bases, with 11 bases lying between them. The CDR3 reads CSASRGEAGNTIYF. CDR3 DNA: TGCAGTGCTAGTCGCGGGGAAGCTGGAAACACCATATATTTT.